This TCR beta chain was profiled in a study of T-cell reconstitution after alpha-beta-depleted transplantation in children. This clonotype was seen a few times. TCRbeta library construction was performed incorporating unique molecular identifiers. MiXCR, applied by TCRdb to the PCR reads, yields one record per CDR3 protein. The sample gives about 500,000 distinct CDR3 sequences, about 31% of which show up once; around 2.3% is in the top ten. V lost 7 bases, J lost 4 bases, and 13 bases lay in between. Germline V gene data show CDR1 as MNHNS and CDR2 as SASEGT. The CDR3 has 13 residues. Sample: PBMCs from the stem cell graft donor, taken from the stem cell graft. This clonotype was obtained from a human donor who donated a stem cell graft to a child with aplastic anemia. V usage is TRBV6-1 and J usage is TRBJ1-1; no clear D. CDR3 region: CASTRSGGTEAFF. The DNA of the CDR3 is TGTGCCAGCACCAGATCTGGAGGCACTGAAGCTTTCTTT.